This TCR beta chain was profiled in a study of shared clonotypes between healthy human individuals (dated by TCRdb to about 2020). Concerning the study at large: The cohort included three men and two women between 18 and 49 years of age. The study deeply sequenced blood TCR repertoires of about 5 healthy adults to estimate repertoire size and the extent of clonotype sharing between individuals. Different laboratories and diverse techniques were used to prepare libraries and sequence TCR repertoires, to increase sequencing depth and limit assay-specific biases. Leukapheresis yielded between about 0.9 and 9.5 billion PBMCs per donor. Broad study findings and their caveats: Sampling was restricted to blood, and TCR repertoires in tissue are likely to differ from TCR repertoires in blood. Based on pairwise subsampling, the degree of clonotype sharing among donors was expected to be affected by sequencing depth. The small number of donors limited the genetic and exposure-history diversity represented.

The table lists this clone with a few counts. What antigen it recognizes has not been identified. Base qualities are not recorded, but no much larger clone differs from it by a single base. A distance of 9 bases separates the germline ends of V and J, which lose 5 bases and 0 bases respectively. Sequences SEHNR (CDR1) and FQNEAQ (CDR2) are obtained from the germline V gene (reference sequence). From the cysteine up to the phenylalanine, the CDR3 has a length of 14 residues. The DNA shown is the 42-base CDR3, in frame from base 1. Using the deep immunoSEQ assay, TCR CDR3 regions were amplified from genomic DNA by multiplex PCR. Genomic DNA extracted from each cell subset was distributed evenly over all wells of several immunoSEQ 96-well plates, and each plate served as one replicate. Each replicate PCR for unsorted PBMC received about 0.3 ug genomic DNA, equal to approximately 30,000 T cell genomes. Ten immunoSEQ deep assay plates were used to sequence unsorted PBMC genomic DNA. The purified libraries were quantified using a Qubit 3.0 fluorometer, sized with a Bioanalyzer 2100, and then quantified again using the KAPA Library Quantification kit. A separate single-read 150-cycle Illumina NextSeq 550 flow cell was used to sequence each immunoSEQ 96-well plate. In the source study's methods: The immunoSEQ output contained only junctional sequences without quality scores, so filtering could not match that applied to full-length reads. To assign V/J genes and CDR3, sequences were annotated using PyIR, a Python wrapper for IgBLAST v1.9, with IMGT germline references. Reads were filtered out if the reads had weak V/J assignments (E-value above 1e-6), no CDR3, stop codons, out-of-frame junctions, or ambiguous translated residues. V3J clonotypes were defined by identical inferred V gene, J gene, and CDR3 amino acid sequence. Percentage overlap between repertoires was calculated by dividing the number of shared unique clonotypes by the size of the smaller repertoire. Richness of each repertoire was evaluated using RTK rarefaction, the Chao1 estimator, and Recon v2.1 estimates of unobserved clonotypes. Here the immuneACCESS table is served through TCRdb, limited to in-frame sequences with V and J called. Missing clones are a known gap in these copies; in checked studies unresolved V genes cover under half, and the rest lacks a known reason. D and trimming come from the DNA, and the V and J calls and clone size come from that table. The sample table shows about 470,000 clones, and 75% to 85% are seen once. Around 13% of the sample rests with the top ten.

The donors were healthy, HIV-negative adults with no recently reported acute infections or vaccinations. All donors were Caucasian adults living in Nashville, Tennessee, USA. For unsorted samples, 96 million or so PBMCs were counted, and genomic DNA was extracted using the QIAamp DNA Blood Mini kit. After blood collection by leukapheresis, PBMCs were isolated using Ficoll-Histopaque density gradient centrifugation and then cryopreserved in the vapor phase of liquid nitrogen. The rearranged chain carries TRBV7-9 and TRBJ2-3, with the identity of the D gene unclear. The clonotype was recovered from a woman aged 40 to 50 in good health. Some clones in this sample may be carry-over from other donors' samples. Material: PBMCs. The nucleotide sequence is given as TGTGCCAGCAGCCCCGGAGTTAGCACAGATACGCAGTATTTT. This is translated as CASSPGVSTDTQYF.